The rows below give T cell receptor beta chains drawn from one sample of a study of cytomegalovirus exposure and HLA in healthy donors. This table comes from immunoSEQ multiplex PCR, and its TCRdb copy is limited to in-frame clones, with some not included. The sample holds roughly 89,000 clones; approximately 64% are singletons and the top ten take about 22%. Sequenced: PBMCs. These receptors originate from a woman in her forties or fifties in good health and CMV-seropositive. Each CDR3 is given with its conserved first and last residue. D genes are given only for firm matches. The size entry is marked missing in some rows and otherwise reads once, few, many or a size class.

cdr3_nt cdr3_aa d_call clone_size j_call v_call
TGTGCCAGAAGCCCGGGACTAGCGGCCTACTACGAGCAGTACTTC CARSPGLAAYYEQYF TRBD2 few TRBJ2-7 TRBV5-3
TGCGCCAGCAGCCCAGATGGAAGGAGGGACACTGAAGCTTTCTTT CASSPDGRRDTEAFF . . TRBJ1-1 TRBV4-3
TGTGCCAGCAGTTTAGCCGGTTCGAACACTGAAGCTTTCTTT CASSLAGSNTEAFF . . TRBJ1-1 TRBV28
TGTGCCAGCAGGGCCGGGACAGCACTCTACGAGCAGTACTTC CASRAGTALYEQYF TRBD1 few TRBJ2-7 TRBV2
TGTGCCTGGAGTGTATTGGTCCGGGGTGTCTCTGGGGCCAACGTCCTGACTTTC CAWSVLVRGVSGANVLTF . few TRBJ2-6 TRBV30
TGTGCCAGCAGTTTCACCTACAGGGTAAACCCCCAAGAGACCCAGTACTTC CASSFTYRVNPQETQYF . . TRBJ2-5 TRBV27
TGCGCCAGCAGCGGAGGAGGGGCTGGGGATGAAAAACTGTTTTTT CASSGGGAGDEKLFF . . TRBJ1-4 TRBV5-1
TGTGCCAGCAGACGGGACTACGAGCAGTACTTC CASRRDYEQYF . . TRBJ2-7 TRBV28
TGCGCCAGCAGCTACACCTCAGGGCTTGAGGACACTGAAGCTTTCTTT CASSYTSGLEDTEAFF . . TRBJ1-1 TRBV5-1
TGCGCCAGCAGCCGCGGGGGGGCGAACACTGAAGCTTTCTTT CASSRGGANTEAFF . . TRBJ1-1 TRBV5-1
TGTGCCAGCAGTTTGCAAACTAGCGGGGGACGAAACAATGAGCAGTTCTTC CASSLQTSGGRNNEQFF TRBD2 . TRBJ2-1 TRBV27
TGTGCCAGCAGTGCCTACCCACAGGGGGAAGCTTTCTTT CASSAYPQGEAFF TRBD1 . TRBJ1-1 TRBV28
TGTGCCAGCACCGGGGGCGGGGGACGCCCCGAGACCCAGTACTTC CASTGGGGRPETQYF . . TRBJ2-5 TRBV5-6
TGCAGTGCAAGTAAGGTCAGGGAGCAGTACTTC CSASKVREQYF . . TRBJ2-7 TRBV20-1
TGTGCCAGCAGCGTGGGGGACATCAACTATGGCTACACCTTC CASSVGDINYGYTF . . TRBJ1-2 TRBV9
TGTGCCTCGAGGAGGGGGGGAACCAATGAGCAGTTCTTC CASRRGGTNEQFF . . TRBJ2-1 TRBV30
TGTGCCAGTACCCGGACAGGGGAGACTGAAGCTTTCTTT CASTRTGETEAFF TRBD1 . TRBJ1-1 TRBV19
TGCGCCAGCAGCCGAGAAGGGGGAAATGAAAAACTGTTTTTT CASSREGGNEKLFF . . TRBJ1-4 TRBV4-1
TGTGCCAGCAGCTTCGAAGGTCAGGGCGAGCAGTACTTC CASSFEGQGEQYF . . TRBJ2-7 TRBV7-9
TGTGCCAGCTTGAAGACAGGGAGCCTCTATGGCTACACCTTC CASLKTGSLYGYTF TRBD1 few TRBJ1-2 TRBV6-1
TGTGCCAGTACGGTCAGGGCAAACACTGAAGCTTTCTTT CASTVRANTEAFF . . TRBJ1-1 TRBV19
TGTGCCAGTGGGACAGGATACGAGCAGTACTTC CASGTGYEQYF TRBD1 few TRBJ2-7 TRBV19
TGTGCCAGCAGTTTATACTCCGGGAACCCTTTCTACGAGCAGTACTTC CASSLYSGNPFYEQYF . . TRBJ2-7 TRBV27
TGTGCCAGCAGTGAGATTCAGGGGGGTACTGAAGCTTTCTTT CASSEIQGGTEAFF TRBD1 few TRBJ1-1 TRBV25-1
TGCGCCAGCAGTGACACAGGGGCCACTGAAGCTTTCTTT CASSDTGATEAFF TRBD1 . TRBJ1-1 TRBV5-1
TGTGCCAGCAGCCTGACTAGTGCGTACAATGAGCAGTTCTTC CASSLTSAYNEQFF . . TRBJ2-1 TRBV28
TGTGCCAGCAGTGACCAGGACAGAAATCAGCCCCAGCATTTT CASSDQDRNQPQHF . . TRBJ1-5 TRBV25-1
TGTGCCAGCACGCCGACAGGAATGATACCTACAGGCTTC CASTPTGMIPTGF . . TRBJ1-2 TRBV28
TGTGCCAGTGCCCCGACAGGGGGAGGAAACACTGAAGCTTTCTTT CASAPTGGGNTEAFF TRBD1 . TRBJ1-1 TRBV19
TGTGCCAGCAGTGAAATCGGCGGGAATCAGCCCCAGCATTTT CASSEIGGNQPQHF . . TRBJ1-5 TRBV6-1
TGTGCCAGCAGCTTGGGGCTTTCGGGTACAGGCTACACCTTC CASSLGLSGTGYTF . . TRBJ1-2 TRBV5-8